This section outlines one TCR beta chain sequence together with its context. The sample is drawn from a study of OX40 agonist ivuxolimab in advanced cancers. Repertoires were generated with immunoSEQ multiplex PCR, while TCRdb's copy carries only in-frame clones and drops some. The data show some 59,000 clones, 85% to 90% seen once. The CDR3 extends over 12 amino acids. Trimming pared 4 bases from V and 9 bases from J, leaving 10 bases between. Germline loops: CDR1 ENHRY, CDR2 SYGVKD. Here the sequenced sample was CD4+ or CD8+ T cells sorted from blood, taken in a trial of the OX40 agonist ivuxolimab. The receptor was isolated from an adult with an advanced solid tumor such as melanoma, head and neck, liver or kidney cancer. The chain is built from TRBV10-3 and TRBJ2-1, with D possibly TRBD2 on 6 matching bases. The CDR3 spells CAISGGEPEQFF. In nucleotides, the CDR3 is TGTGCCATCAGTGGGGGGGAGCCTGAGCAGTTCTTC.